These 19 T cell receptor beta chains were all obtained from the same sample, sequenced in a study of CD8 T cells in ankylosing spondylitis. MiXCR, run by TCRdb on the 5' RACE reads, gives a single entry per CDR3 protein. The repertoire holds under 200,000 distinct CDR3 sequences, with roughly 10% as singletons. What was sequenced was blood, either unsorted or a sorted T cell fraction (not recorded which). The receptors were sampled from a male donor with ankylosing spondylitis or in good health (not recorded which).

This clonotype was seen repeatedly, ten times or more. The chain couples TRBV5-1 to TRBJ2-7; 8 nucleotides align to TRBD1. V dropped 0 bases and J dropped 4; count of bases not matched to a gene: 12. The CDR3 has 17 amino acids. The germline V gene has CDR1 SGHRS and CDR2 YFSETQ. The CDR3 region is CASSLAGRQGASYEQYF. CDR3 DNA: TGCGCCAGCAGCTTGGCCGGGCGGCAGGGGGCAAGTTACGAGCAGTACTTC.

In its sample, this clonotype was seen a few times. The V call is TRBV20-1, the J call TRBJ2-4; 10 nucleotides line up with TRBD2. The CDR3 consists of 17 residues. Trimming cost V 0 bases and J 0 bases; bases outside gene matches: 5. Germline CDR1 and CDR2: DFQATT and SNEGSKA (reference sequence). Here the CDR3 reads CSARDRVAGGAKNIQYF. CDR3 bases: TGCAGTGCTAGAGATAGAGTAGCGGGGGGAGCCAAAAACATTCAGTACTTC.

The CDR3: CASWLTGANNSPLHF. The CDR3, as DNA: TGTGCCAGCTGGCTGACAGGGGCTAATAATTCACCCCTCCACTTT. The chain recombines TRBV5-6 with TRBJ1-6, with 8 bases lining up with TRBD1. This CDR3 is built from 15 residues. In germline, CDR1 is SGHDT, CDR2 YYEEEE. The V segment lost 7 bases and the J segment 5 bases; nucleotides outside the gene matches: 8.

In its sample, this clonotype was seen many times. The chain recombines TRBV9 with TRBJ2-5; D unresolved. Germline V gene lookup returns CDR1 SGDLS and CDR2 YYNGEE. The CDR3 spans 16 residues. Between the trimmed V and J ends, which lost 0 bases and 0 bases, there was a span of 12 bases. The CDR3 loop reads CASSVGSGANQETQYF. The CDR3 region has the DNA TGTGCCAGCAGCGTAGGCTCTGGAGCCAACCAAGAGACCCAGTACTTC.

A few counts support this clonotype. DNA of the CDR3: TGTGCCAGCAGCTTGGAGGGGACAGTATCCCTCCACTTT. It encodes CASSLEGTVSLHF. The chain recombines TRBV5-5 with TRBJ1-6; TRBD1 aligns across 7 bases. V was clipped by 0 bases and J by 14 bases; unmatched bases: 5. CDR1 and CDR2 (germline): SGHKS, YYEKEE (reference sequence). This CDR3 spans 13 amino acids.

This clonotype was observed at least ten times. The chain is built from TRBV20-1 and TRBJ2-7; 8 nucleotides align to TRBD2. The junction had 1 base not matched to a gene; V was cut back by 3 bases and J by 6 bases. The CDR3 sequence is 11 residues long. CDR1 is DFQATT, CDR2 SNEGSKA, per germline (reference sequence). The CDR3 is CSASGGGEQYF. DNA for the CDR3: TGCAGTGCTAGCGGGGGGGGCGAGCAGTACTTC.

This clonotype came up once. The genes are TRBV12-3 or TRBV12-4 and TRBJ1-1, with D hard to call. The CDR3 has 17 amino acids. Trimming pared 4 bases from V and 3 bases from J, leaving 21 bases between. CDR3 in amino acids: CASSSGDGRPRDTEAFF. CDR3 bases: TGTGCCAGCAGTTCAGGTGATGGCCGCCCACGGGACACTGAAGCTTTCTTT.

V is TRBV2 and J is TRBJ2-2, with TRBD1 matching over 9 bases. Per the germline V gene, CDR1 is SNHLY and CDR2 is FYNNEI. CDR3 length equals 14 residues. The ends lost 6 bases at V and 9 bases at J; junction bases unmatched: 8. The CDR3 region has the DNA TGTGCCAGCAGGCCTCGGACAGGGGCCCGGGAGCTGTTTTTT. Translated: CASRPRTGARELFF. Complete variable domain (other parts from reference TRBV2 and TRBJ2-2): EPEVTQTPSHQVTQMGQEVILRCVPISNHLYFYWYRQILGQKVEFLVSFYNNEISEKSEIFDDQFSVERPDGSNFTLKIRSTKLEDSAMYFCASRPRTGARELFFGEGSRLTVL.

This chain links TRBV7-9 with TRBJ2-7; TRBD2 agrees at 8 bases. Trimming cost V 4 bases and J 2 bases; bases outside gene matches: 7. CDR3 length equals 15 residues. Germline CDR1 reads SEHNR; CDR2 reads FQNEAQ (reference sequence). CDR3 region: CASSSVAGLPYEQYF. The DNA for the CDR3 is TGTGCCAGCAGCTCGGTAGCGGGGTTACCCTACGAGCAGTACTTC.

This chain uses TRBV5-8 with TRBJ2-2, with unresolved D. The CDR3 totals 14 residues. Germline CDR1 reads SGHTS; CDR2 reads YDEGEE. Trimming removed 0 bases from V and 2 bases from J, with 5 bases in between. CDR3 sequence (DNA): TGTGCCAGCAGCTTGGCCTACAACACCGGGGAGCTGTTTTTT. Its protein product is CASSLAYNTGELFF.

This clonotype occurred a few times. The gene calls are TRBV12-3 or TRBV12-4 and TRBJ1-2; D is undetermined. Trimming stripped 6 bases from V and 2 bases from J, with 10 bases between. CDR3 size: 13 residues. CDR3 amino acids: CASSPQLNYGYTF. DNA for the CDR3: TGTGCCAGCAGCCCACAGTTGAACTATGGCTACACCTTC.

Note on this clonotype: This clone may be a read error of a much larger clone one base away. The J gene is TRBJ1-4, the V gene TRBV7-8; a weak D match, TRBD1 (6 bases). Looked up from germline, CDR1 is SGHVS and CDR2 is FQNEAQ. The length of the CDR3 is 15 residues. The CDR3, as DNA: TGTGCCAGCAGTTTCTCTCAGGGGCCTAATGACAAACTGTTTTTT. Amino acid sequence: CASSFSQGPNDKLFF.

This clonotype was detected a few times. The chain has TRBV5-1 and TRBJ1-3; 8 nucleotides agree with TRBD1. V dropped 3 bases and J dropped 1; count of bases not matched to a gene: 3. The germline CDR1 and CDR2 sequences are SGHRS and YFSETQ. The CDR3 extends over 15 amino acids. The CDR3: CASSSQGVSGNTIYF. The CDR3 DNA reads as TGCGCCAGCAGCTCACAGGGGGTGTCTGGAAACACCATATATTTT.

This clonotype was seen at least ten times. The chain employs TRBV20-1 and TRBJ2-3, with 15 positions matching TRBD2. The CDR3 consists of 16 residues. From germline, CDR1 is DFQATT and CDR2 SNEGSKA (reference sequence). V lost 3 bases and J lost 0; bases outside the gene matches: 1. The CDR3 protein is CSARGLAGGSTDTQYF. CDR3 DNA: TGCAGTGCTAGGGGACTAGCGGGGGGAAGCACAGATACGCAGTATTTT.

This clonotype was found many times. The V gene is TRBV20-1, the J gene TRBJ2-7; 7 bases match TRBD1. Germline CDR1 is DFQATT and CDR2 is SNEGSKA (reference sequence). With V trimmed by 6 bases and J by 7 bases, 9 bases remained unmatched. This CDR3 spans 12 amino acids. The CDR3 loop reads CSARQGSREQYF. CDR3 nucleotides: TGCAGTGCGAGACAGGGATCAAGAGAGCAGTACTTC.

At least ten counts were recorded for this clonotype. The chain uses TRBV29-1 and TRBJ2-6; no clear D gene. The V end was cut by 2 bases, the J end by 1 base, with 3 bases between. There are 13 residues in the CDR3. Germline CDR1 is SQVTM and CDR2 is ANQGSEA. In nucleotides, the CDR3 is TGCAGCGTTGAATCTTCTGGGGCCAACGTCCTGACTTTC. This translates into CSVESSGANVLTF. The variable domain in full, completed from reference TRBV29-1 and TRBJ2-6, reads SAVISQKPSRDICQRGTSLTIQCQVDSQVTMMFWYRQQPGQSLTLIATANQGSEATYESGFVIDKFPISRPNLTFSTLTVSNMSPEDSSIYLCSVESSGANVLTFGAGSRLTVL.

This chain connects TRBV4-2 to TRBJ2-3, with 8 bases lining up with TRBD2. In germline, CDR1 is LGHNA, CDR2 YNFKEQ. The junction had 11 bases not matched to a gene; V was cut back by 0 bases and J by 0 bases. This CDR3 has 19 residues. CDR3 DNA: TGTGCCAGCAGCCAAGATCGCGCGGGAGGAGTCTCTAGCACAGATACGCAGTATTTT. Its protein is CASSQDRAGGVSSTDTQYF.

In its sample, this clonotype was seen many times. V and J are TRBV7-6 and TRBJ2-5; the D is unclear. CDR3 length: 12 residues. With 4 bases removed from V and 5 bases from J, the gap between germline ends came to 8 bases. In germline, CDR1 is SGHVS, CDR2 FNYEAQ. The CDR3 protein is CASSWKGETQYF. As DNA, the CDR3 is TGTGCCAGCAGCTGGAAAGGGGAGACCCAGTACTTC.

The sample holds many counts of this clonotype. V is TRBV12-3 or TRBV12-4 and J is TRBJ2-3; weak D call: TRBD1 (6 bases). V dropped 3 bases and J dropped 1 base, with 11 bases sitting between them. This CDR3 spans 15 amino acids. The CDR3 here is CASSFGPGGTDTQYF. The CDR3 region has the DNA TGTGCCAGCAGTTTTGGGCCAGGGGGCACAGATACGCAGTATTTT.